These 16 T cell receptor beta chains originate from one sample sequenced in a study of CD8+ T cells in alopecia areata. cDNA serving as the sequencing template came from extracted, reverse transcribed RNA. The method was immunoSEQ multiplex PCR; TCRdb's version includes in-frame clones alone and lacks a portion of them. This table has some 200,000 clones, more than 50% appearing once. Sequencing input: CD8+ T cells sorted from blood. Receptors were obtained from a human donor in good health.

V and J are TRBV15 and TRBJ2-5; 7 bases line up with TRBD1. The V and J ends lost 3 bases and 4 bases, in that order; junction bases with no gene match: 5. This CDR3 comprises 14 residues. Germline V gene lookup returns CDR1 LNHNV and CDR2 YYDKDF (reference sequence). This CDR3 reads CATSRGTEGETQYF. The CDR3 bases are TGTGCCACCAGCAGGGGGACAGAAGGAGAGACCCAGTACTTC.

In this sample, this clone turned up a few times. This chain connects TRBV6-1 to TRBJ2-3, with D hard to call. V dropped 6 bases and J dropped 3 bases, with 1 base sitting between them. The CDR3 has 10 residues. Per the germline V gene, CDR1 is MNHNS and CDR2 is SASEGT. The CDR3 loop is CASRTDTQYF. Written as DNA, the CDR3 is TGTGCCAGCAGGACAGATACGCAGTATTTT.

This clone was observed once. The CDR3 reads CASSPPAGTEAFF. The CDR3, as DNA: TGTGCCAGCAGCCCCCCTGCGGGCACTGAAGCTTTCTTT. The rearrangement uses TRBV9 and TRBJ1-1; no definite D call. This CDR3 region has 13 residues. The V and J ends lost 4 bases and 4 bases respectively, with 11 bases between them. Germline V gene lookup returns CDR1 SGDLS and CDR2 YYNGEE.

The chain uses TRBV27 and TRBJ1-2; D ambiguous. V dropped 5 bases and J dropped 1 base, with 17 bases sitting between them. The CDR3 spans 16 residues. Germline lookup yields CDR1 MNHEY and CDR2 SMNVEV (reference sequence). The CDR3: CASSNYYSVLNYGYTF. The CDR3 bases are TGTGCCAGCAGTAATTATTACAGCGTACTTAACTATGGCTACACCTTC.

This clone occurred a few times. Written as DNA, the CDR3 is TGCGCCAGCAGCCACATCGGGACCGCTTTCTATGGCTACACCTTC. Protein sequence: CASSHIGTAFYGYTF. The gene calls are TRBV4-1 and TRBJ1-2, with D possibly TRBD1 on 5 matching bases. The CDR3 extends over 15 amino acids. Trimming stripped 3 bases from V and 4 bases from J, with 15 bases between. The germline gives CDR1 MGHRA, CDR2 YSYEKL.

V is TRBV6-1 and J is TRBJ1-1; D unresolved. The ends were cut back, 4 bases at V and 1 base at J, with 10 bases in the middle. Germline CDR1 MNHNS, CDR2 SASEGT. This CDR3 comprises 14 residues. The CDR3 nucleotides read TGTGCCAGCAGTGCTCGAACAGAGAACACTGAAGCTTTCTTT. It codes for CASSARTENTEAFF.

As concerns this clone: Other DNA sequences of this sample code for an identical CDR3. The chain links TRBV7-9 to TRBJ2-5; TRBD2 matches 8 bases. The V segment lost 5 bases and the J segment 5 bases; nucleotides outside the gene matches: 4. CDR3 length equals 13 residues. The V gene's germline CDR1 is SEHNR and CDR2 FQNEAQ (reference sequence). As DNA, the CDR3 is TGTGCCAGCAGCCTTAGCGGGAAGGAGACCCAGTACTTC. It yields the protein CASSLSGKETQYF.

The chain carries TRBV5-6 and TRBJ2-7; the match to TRBD1 covers 9 bases. Trimming at V came to 2 bases and at J to 5 bases, leaving 8 bases not matched to a gene. The CDR3 sequence is 15 residues long. Germline-derived CDR1 and CDR2 are SGHDT and YYEEEE. CDR3 in DNA: TGTGCCAGCAGCTTTCCCAGGACAGGGGTCGACGAGCAGTACTTC. Amino acid sequence: CASSFPRTGVDEQYF.

The chain recombines TRBV27 with TRBJ2-1; the match to TRBD2 covers 8 bases. The V and J ends lost 3 bases and 16 bases, in that order; junction bases with no gene match: 5. The CDR3 spans 11 residues. Looked up from germline, CDR1 is MNHEY and CDR2 is SMNVEV (reference sequence). CDR3 sequence: CASSFGREEFF. The CDR3 DNA reads as TGTGCCAGCAGTTTCGGGAGGGAAGAATTCTTC.

On this clone: The sample holds other DNA sequences that translate to the same CDR3. The rearrangement joins TRBV7-9 to TRBJ2-5; TRBD1 is a possible D gene (6 bases). V shed 2 bases and J shed 5 bases, with 12 bases lying between them. CDR1 SEHNR and CDR2 FQNEAQ come from the germline V gene (reference sequence). The CDR3 totals 14 residues. The CDR3 here is CASSLSGAKETQYF. In DNA, the CDR3 is TGTGCCAGCAGCTTATCAGGGGCGAAGGAGACCCAGTACTTC. The whole variable domain, filled in from reference TRBV7-9 and TRBJ2-5, reads DTGVSQNPRHKITKRGQNVTFRCDPISEHNRLYWYRQTLGQGPEFLTYFQNEAQLEKSRLLSDRFSAERPKGSFSTLEIQRTEQGDSAMYLCASSLSGAKETQYFGPGTRLLVL.

The V call is TRBV5-6, the J call TRBJ1-3; D ambiguous. CDR3 length equals 16 residues. V lost 4 bases and J 0 bases, leaving 14 bases between the germline ends. Germline V gives CDR1 SGHDT, CDR2 YYEEEE. CDR3 loop: CASSIGPTASGNTIYF. The CDR3 nucleotides are TGTGCCAGCAGCATTGGGCCCACCGCCTCTGGAAACACCATATATTTT.

This clone was seen only a few times. The chain carries TRBV4-1 and TRBJ2-7; no definite D call. Germline lookup yields CDR1 MGHRA and CDR2 YSYEKL. The V end was cut by 4 bases, the J end by 0 bases, with 7 bases between. This CDR3 region has 13 residues. CDR3 coding DNA: TGCGCCAGCAGCCCCGCTAACTCCTACGAGCAGTACTTC. It is translated as CASSPANSYEQYF.

V and J are TRBV7-9 and TRBJ2-5, with TRBD1 matching 7 bases. The germline gives CDR1 SEHNR, CDR2 FQNEAQ (reference sequence). The CDR3 is 13 residues long. V shed 5 bases, J shed 5 bases, and the junction held 5 bases outside the gene matches. The CDR3 is CASSPGTDETQYF. The DNA of the CDR3 is TGTGCCAGCAGCCCTGGGACAGACGAGACCCAGTACTTC.

A single count supports this clone. The rearrangement links TRBV9 to TRBJ1-6; D is ambiguous. There are 15 residues in the CDR3. Germline V gives CDR1 SGDLS, CDR2 YYNGEE. Trimming pared 7 bases from V and 6 bases from J, leaving 17 bases between. CDR3 sequence: CASAAGGKPNSPLHF. The CDR3 DNA is TGTGCCAGCGCGGCCGGAGGGAAGCCTAATTCACCCCTCCACTTT.

This clone was seen a few times. This rearrangement joins TRBV30 to TRBJ2-1; 11 bases align to TRBD2. This CDR3 is 15 amino acids long. Trimming cost V 3 bases and J 9 bases; bases outside gene matches: 10. Germline-derived CDR1 and CDR2 are GTSNPN and SVGIG (reference sequence). CDR3 DNA: TGTGCCTGGAGCGTAGTCCGACTAGCGGGGAGTGAGCAGTTCTTC. Translating gives CAWSVVRLAGSEQFF.

This chain joins TRBV4-1 and TRBJ2-3; 10 bases map to TRBD2. The V and J ends lost 4 bases and 6 bases, in that order; junction bases with no gene match: 13. The CDR3 runs to 17 residues. Germline V lookup: CDR1 MGHRA, CDR2 YSYEKL. In DNA form, the CDR3 reads TGCGCCAGCAGCCTCCGGAGCGGGGGGGCCTACTCGGATACGCAGTATTTT. Protein sequence: CASSLRSGGAYSDTQYF.